This record concerns one T cell receptor beta chain sequence. RNA transcripts provided the source from which TCR beta CDR3 regions were amplified. The HTBI primer set was used in a first-round RT-PCR of the TCR CDR3. Each CDR3 protein is one row after TCRdb ran MiXCR on the multiplex PCR reads. The table has about 700,000 distinct CDR3 sequences, around 13% seen once. Patients aged 18 to 65 had newly diagnosed hyperthyroidism lasting under 2 months. The sample is drawn from a study of T cells in Graves' hyperthyroidism and ophthalmopathy. The source of this sequence is a woman younger than 30 with Graves' hyperthyroidism. The sequenced sample was blood.

The CDR3 spells CASSFHGRETEAFF. CDR3 coding DNA: TGTGCCAGCAGCTTTCATGGTCGCGAAACTGAAGCTTTCTTT. The V and J genes are TRBV7-2 and TRBJ1-1; no definite D call. Germline CDR1 reads SGHTA; CDR2 reads FQGNSA. The CDR3 contains 14 residues. The V end lost 3 bases, the J end lost 5 bases, and 13 bases lay between the germline ends.